This T cell receptor beta chain was captured by sequencing in a study of T cell responses to AZD1222 COVID-19 vaccine. General observations from the study: Compared with day 0, the breadth and depth of the Spike-specific TCR repertoire rose significantly after two doses of AZD1222. Baseline seropositivity characterized only a handful of AZD1222 recipients. The donor group comprised mostly white British people and more females; the analysis possibly underestimated clonal diversity.

Second-dose recipients at about 4 or about 12 weeks were treated as one pooled group. The CDR3 loop spans 13 amino acids. V lost 6 bases, J lost 6 bases, and 6 bases stayed unmatched. CDR1 MRHNA and CDR2 SNTAGT come from the germline V gene. Assay: immunoSEQ multiplex PCR; the TCRdb copy retains only in-frame clones and omits some. The sample shows roughly 80,000 clones, 90% of them seen only once. This clone was picked up one time. The antigen is not known. The sequenced sample was peripheral blood, obtained 28 days after the second AZD1222 dose. The source of this sequence is an adult who received the AZD1222 COVID-19 vaccine. The chain uses TRBV6-4 and TRBJ1-1; 8 bases line up with TRBD1. CDR3 in amino acids: CASRDRGESEAFF. The CDR3 DNA sequence: TGTGCCAGCAGAGACAGGGGAGAGTCTGAAGCTTTCTTT.